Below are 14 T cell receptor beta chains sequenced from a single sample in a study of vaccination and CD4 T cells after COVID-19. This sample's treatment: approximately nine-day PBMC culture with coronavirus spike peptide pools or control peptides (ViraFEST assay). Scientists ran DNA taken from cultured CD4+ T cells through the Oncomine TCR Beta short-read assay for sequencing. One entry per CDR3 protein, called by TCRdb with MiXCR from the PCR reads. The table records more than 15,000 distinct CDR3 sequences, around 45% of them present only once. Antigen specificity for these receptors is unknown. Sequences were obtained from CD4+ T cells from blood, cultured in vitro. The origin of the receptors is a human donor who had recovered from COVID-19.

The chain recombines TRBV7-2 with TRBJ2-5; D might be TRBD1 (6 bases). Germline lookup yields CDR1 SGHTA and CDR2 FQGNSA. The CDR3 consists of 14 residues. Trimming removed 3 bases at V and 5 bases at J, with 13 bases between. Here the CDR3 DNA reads TGTGCCAGCAGCTTCAAGGGGGAGTCTGAGACCCAGTACTTC. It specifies CASSFKGESETQYF.

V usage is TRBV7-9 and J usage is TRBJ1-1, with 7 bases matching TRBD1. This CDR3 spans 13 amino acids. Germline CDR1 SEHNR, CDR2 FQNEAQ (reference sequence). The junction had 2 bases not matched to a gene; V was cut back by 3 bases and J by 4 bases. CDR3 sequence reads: CASSFTGATEAFF. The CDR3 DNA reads TGTGCCAGCAGCTTTACAGGGGCCACTGAAGCTTTCTTT. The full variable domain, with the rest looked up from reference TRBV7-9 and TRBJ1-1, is DTGVSQNPRHKITKRGQNVTFRCDPISEHNRLYWYRQTLGQGPEFLTYFQNEAQLEKSRLLSDRFSAERPKGSFSTLEIQRTEQGDSAMYLCASSFTGATEAFFGQGTRLTVV.

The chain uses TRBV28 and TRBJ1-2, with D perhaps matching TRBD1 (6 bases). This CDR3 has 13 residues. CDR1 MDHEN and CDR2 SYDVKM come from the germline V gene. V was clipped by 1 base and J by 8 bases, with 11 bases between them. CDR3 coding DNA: TGTGCCAGCAGTTTATTCAGGGGTGGGGGCTACACCTTC. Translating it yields CASSLFRGGGYTF.

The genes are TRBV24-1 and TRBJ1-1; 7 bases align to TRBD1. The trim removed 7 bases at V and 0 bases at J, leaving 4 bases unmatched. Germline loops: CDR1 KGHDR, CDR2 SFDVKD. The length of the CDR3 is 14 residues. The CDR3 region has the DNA TGTGCCACCAGACGGGACAGCATGAACACTGAAGCTTTCTTT. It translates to CATRRDSMNTEAFF.

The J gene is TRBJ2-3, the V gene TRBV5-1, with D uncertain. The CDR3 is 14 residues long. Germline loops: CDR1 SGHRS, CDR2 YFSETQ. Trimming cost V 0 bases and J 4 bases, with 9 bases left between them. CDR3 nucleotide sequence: TGCGCCAGCAGCTTGGGCCAAAACCCAGATACGCAGTATTTT. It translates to CASSLGQNPDTQYF.

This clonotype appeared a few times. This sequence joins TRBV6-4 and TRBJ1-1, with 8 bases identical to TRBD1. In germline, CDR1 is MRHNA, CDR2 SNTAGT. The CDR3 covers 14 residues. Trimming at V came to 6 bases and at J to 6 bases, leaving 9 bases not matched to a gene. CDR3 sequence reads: CASRPDRAGSEAFF. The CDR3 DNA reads TGTGCCAGCAGGCCGGACAGGGCGGGCTCTGAAGCTTTCTTT.

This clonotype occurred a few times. The CDR3 nucleotides read TGTGCCAGCAGCCTACTCGCTACTAGCGGGAGCGCAGATACGCAGTATTTT. The encoded protein is CASSLLATSGSADTQYF. J is TRBJ2-3 and V is TRBV12-3 or TRBV12-4; TRBD2 matches 11 bases. V was clipped by 6 bases and J by 4 bases; unmatched bases: 12. The CDR3 sequence is 17 residues long.

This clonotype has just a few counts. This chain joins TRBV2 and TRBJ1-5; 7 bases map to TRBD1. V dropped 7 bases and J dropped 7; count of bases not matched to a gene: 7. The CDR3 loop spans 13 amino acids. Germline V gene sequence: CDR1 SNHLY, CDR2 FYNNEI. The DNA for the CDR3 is TGTGCCAGCAACCCGACAGGGTACCAGCCCCAGCATTTT. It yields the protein CASNPTGYQPQHF.

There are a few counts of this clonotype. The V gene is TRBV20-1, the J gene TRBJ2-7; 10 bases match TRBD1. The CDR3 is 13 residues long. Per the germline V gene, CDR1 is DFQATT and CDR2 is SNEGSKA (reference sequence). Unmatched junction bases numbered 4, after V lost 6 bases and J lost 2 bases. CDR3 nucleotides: TGCAGTGCCCCGACAGGGGGCCCCTACGAGCAGTACTTC. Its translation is CSAPTGGPYEQYF.

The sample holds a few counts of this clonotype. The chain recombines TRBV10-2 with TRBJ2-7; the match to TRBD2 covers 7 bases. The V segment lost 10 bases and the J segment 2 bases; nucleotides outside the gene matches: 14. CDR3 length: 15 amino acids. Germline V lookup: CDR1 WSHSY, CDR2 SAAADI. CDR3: CATQVREGPTYEQYF. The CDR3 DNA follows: TGCGCCACCCAGGTCAGGGAGGGGCCTACCTACGAGCAGTACTTC.

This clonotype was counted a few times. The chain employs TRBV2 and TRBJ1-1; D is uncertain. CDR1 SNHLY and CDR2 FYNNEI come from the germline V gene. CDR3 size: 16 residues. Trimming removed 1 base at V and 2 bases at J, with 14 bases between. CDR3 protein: CASSEVAARINTEAFF. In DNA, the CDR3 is TGTGCCAGCAGTGAAGTCGCCGCTAGAATAAACACTGAAGCTTTCTTT.

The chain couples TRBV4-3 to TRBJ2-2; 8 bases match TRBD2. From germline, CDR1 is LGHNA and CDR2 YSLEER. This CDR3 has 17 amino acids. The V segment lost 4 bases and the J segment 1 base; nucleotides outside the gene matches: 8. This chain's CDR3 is CASSRRLANQNTGELFF. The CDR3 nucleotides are TGCGCCAGCAGCCGACGACTAGCGAATCAGAACACCGGGGAGCTGTTTTTT.

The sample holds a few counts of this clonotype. The CDR3 DNA is TGTGCCAGTAGTCGCGGGGCCAGACAGACCACAGATACGCAGTATTTT. Translation gives CASSRGARQTTDTQYF. V usage is TRBV19 and J usage is TRBJ2-3, with a weak D call TRBD2 (6 bases). The germline V and J ends were trimmed by 5 bases and 2 bases, with 17 bases remaining between them. There are 16 residues in the CDR3. Germline lookup yields CDR1 LNHDA and CDR2 SQIVND (reference sequence).

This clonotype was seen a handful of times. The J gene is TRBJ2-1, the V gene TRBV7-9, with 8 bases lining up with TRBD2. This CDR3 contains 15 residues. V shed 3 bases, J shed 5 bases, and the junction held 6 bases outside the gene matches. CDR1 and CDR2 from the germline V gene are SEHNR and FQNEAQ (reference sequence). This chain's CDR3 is CASSFGSGANNEQFF. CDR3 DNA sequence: TGTGCCAGCAGCTTCGGTAGCGGGGCAAACAATGAGCAGTTCTTC.